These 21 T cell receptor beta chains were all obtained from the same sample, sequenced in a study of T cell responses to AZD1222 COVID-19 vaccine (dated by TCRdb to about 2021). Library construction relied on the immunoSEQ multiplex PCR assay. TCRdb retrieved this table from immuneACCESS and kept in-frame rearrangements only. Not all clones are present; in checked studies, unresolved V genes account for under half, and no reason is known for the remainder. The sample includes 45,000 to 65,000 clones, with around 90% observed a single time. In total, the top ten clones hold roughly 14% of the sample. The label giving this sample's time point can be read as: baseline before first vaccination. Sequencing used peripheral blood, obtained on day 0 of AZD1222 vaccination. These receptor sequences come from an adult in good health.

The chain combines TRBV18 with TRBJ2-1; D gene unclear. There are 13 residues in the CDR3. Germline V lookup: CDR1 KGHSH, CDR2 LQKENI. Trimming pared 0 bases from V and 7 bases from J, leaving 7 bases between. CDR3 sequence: CASSPPSSNEQFF. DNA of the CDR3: TGTGCCAGCTCACCACCTAGCTCAAATGAGCAGTTCTTC.

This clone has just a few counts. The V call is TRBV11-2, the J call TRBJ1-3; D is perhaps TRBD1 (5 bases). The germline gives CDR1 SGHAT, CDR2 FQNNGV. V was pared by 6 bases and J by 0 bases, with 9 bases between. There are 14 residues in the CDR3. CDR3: CASSRGVSGNTIYF. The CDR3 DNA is TGTGCCAGCAGTCGAGGGGTCTCTGGAAACACCATATATTTT. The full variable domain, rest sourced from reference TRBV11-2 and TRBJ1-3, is EAGVAQSPRYKIIEKRQSVAFWCNPISGHATLYWYQQILGQGPKLLIQFQNNGVVDDSQLPKDRFSAERLKGVDSTLKIQPAKLEDSAVYLCASSRGVSGNTIYFGEGSWLTVV.

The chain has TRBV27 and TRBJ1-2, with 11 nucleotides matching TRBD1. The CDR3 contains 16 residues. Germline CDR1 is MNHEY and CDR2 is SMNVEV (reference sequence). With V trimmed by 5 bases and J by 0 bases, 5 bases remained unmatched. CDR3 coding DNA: TGTGCCAGCAGTCGCCGGGACAGGGGGACTAACTATGGCTACACCTTC. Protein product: CASSRRDRGTNYGYTF.

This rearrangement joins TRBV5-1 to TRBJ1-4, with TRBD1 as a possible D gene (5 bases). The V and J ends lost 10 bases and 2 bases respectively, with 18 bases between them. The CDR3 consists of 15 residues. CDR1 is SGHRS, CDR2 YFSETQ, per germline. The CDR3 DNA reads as TGCGCCGTTTATATTTTGGGGCAGACTAATGAAAAACTGTTTTTT. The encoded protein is CAVYILGQTNEKLFF.

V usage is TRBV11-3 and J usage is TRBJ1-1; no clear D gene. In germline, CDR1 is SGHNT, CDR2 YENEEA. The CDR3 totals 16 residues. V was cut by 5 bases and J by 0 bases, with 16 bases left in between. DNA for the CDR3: TGTGCCAGCAGCAGCTTACTGGGATCGGTGAACACTGAAGCTTTCTTT. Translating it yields CASSSLLGSVNTEAFF.

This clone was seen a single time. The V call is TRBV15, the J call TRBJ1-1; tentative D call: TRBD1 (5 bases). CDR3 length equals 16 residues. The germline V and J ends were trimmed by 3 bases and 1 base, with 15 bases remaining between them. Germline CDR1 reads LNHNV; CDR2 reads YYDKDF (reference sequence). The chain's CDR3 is CATSRGAGRGNTEAFF. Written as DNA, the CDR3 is TGTGCCACCAGCAGGGGAGCAGGGCGAGGGAACACTGAAGCTTTCTTT.

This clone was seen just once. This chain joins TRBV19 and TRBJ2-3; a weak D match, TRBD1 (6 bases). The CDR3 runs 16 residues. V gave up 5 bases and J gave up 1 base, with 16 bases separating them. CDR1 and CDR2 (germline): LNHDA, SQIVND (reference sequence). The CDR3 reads CASSQPTGRGTDTQYF. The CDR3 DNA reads TGTGCCAGTAGTCAGCCGACAGGAAGGGGCACAGATACGCAGTATTTT.

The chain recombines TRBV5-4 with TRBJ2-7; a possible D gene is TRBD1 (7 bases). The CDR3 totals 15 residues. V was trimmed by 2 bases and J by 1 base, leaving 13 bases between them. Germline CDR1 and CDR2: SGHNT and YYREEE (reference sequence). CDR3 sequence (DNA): TGTGCCAGCAGCTTAGGAGGGGGCGCGTCCTACGAGCAGTACTTC. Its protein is CASSLGGGASYEQYF.

CDR3 in DNA: TGCGCCAGCAGCCAAACCGGGGGACGCGCAAACAATGAGCAGTTCTTC. This translates into CASSQTGGRANNEQFF. The J gene is TRBJ2-1, the V gene TRBV4-3; D perhaps matches TRBD2 (6 bases). V was pared by 2 bases and J by 5 bases, with 16 bases between. CDR3 length: 16 amino acids. The germline V gene encodes CDR1 LGHNA and CDR2 YSLEER.

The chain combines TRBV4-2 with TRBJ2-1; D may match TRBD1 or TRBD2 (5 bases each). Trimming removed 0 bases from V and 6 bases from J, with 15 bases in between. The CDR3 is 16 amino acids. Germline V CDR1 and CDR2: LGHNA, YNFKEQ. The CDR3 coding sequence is TGTGCCAGCAGCCAAGAGGGTTCCGGGACGATCAATGAGCAGTTCTTC. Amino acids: CASSQEGSGTINEQFF.

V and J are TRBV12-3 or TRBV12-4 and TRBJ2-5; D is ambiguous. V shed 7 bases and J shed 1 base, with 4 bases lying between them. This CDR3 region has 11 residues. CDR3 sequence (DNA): TGTGCCAGCACATTCCAAGAGACCCAGTACTTC. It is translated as CASTFQETQYF.

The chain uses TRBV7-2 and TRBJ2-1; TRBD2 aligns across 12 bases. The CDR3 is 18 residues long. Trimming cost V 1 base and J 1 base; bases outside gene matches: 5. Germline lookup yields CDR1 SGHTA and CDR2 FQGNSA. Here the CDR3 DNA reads TGTGCCAGCAGCTTAGGTTTCGGACTAGCGGGATCCTACAATGAGCAGTTCTTC. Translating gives CASSLGFGLAGSYNEQFF. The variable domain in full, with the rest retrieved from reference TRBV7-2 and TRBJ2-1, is GAGVSQSPSNKVTEKGKDVELRCDPISGHTALYWYRQSLGQGLEFLIYFQGNSAPDKSGLPSDRFSAERTGGSVSTLTIQRTQQEDSAVYLCASSLGFGLAGSYNEQFFGPGTRLTVL.

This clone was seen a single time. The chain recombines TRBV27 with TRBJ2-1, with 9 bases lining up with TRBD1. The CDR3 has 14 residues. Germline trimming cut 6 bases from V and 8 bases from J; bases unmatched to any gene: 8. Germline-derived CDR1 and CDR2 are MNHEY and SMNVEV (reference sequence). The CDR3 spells CASSRTGEVHEQFF. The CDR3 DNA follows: TGTGCCAGCAGCCGGACAGGGGAAGTTCATGAGCAGTTCTTC.

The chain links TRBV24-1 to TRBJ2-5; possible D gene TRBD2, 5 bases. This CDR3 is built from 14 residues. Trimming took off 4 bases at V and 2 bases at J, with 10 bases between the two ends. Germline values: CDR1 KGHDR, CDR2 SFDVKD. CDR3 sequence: CATSEGSRQETQYF. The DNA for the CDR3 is TGTGCCACCAGTGAGGGGAGTAGACAAGAGACCCAGTACTTC.

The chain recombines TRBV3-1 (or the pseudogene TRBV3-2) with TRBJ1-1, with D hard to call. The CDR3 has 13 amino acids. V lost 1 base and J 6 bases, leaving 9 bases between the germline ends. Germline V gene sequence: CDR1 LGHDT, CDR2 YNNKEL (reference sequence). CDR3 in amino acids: CASSQVQTAEAFF. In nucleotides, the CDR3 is TGTGCCAGCAGCCAAGTTCAGACCGCTGAAGCTTTCTTT.

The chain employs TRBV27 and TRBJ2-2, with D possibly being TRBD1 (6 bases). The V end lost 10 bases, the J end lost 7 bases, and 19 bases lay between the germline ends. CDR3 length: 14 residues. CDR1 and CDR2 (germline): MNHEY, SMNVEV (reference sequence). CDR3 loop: CANRNRAVGGELFF. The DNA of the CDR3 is TGTGCCAACCGTAACAGGGCTGTCGGCGGGGAGCTGTTTTTT.

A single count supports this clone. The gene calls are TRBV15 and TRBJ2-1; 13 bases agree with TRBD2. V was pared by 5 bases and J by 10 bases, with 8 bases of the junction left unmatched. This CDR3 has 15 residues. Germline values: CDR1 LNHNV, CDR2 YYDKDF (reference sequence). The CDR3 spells CATSASGTSGDEQFF. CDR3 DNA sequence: TGTGCCACCAGCGCATCCGGGACTAGCGGGGACGAGCAGTTCTTC.

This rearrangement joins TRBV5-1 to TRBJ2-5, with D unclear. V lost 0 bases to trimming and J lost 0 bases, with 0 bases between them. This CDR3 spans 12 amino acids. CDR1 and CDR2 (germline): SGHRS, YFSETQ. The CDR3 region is CASSLDQETQYF. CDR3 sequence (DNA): TGCGCCAGCAGCTTGGACCAAGAGACCCAGTACTTC. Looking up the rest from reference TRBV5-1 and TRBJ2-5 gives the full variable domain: KAGVTQTPRYLIKTRGQQVTLSCSPISGHRSVSWYQQTPGQGLQFLFEYFSETQRNKGNFPGRFSGRQFSNSRSEMNVSTLELGDSALYLCASSLDQETQYFGPGTRLLVL.

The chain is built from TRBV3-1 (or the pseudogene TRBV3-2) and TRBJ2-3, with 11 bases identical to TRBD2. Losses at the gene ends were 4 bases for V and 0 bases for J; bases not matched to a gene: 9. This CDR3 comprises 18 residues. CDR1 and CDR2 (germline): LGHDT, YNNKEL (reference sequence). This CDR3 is CASSRRPTSGISTDTQYF. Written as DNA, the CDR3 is TGTGCCAGCAGCCGCCGACCGACTAGCGGGATTAGCACAGATACGCAGTATTTT.

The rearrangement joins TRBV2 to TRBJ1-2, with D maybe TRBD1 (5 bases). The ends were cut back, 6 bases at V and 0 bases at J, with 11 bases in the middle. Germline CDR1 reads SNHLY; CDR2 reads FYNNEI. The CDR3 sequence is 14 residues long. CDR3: CASRGQSSNYGYTF. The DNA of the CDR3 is TGTGCCAGCAGGGGGCAGAGTTCTAACTATGGCTACACCTTC.

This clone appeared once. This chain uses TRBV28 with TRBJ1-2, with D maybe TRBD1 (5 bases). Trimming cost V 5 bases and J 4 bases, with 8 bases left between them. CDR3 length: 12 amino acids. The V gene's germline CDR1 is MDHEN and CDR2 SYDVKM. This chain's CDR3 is CASSDSLYGYTF. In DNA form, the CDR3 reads TGTGCCAGCAGTGACAGTCTCTATGGCTACACCTTC.